What follows are 8 T cell receptor beta chains derived from one specimen sequenced in a study of a mutant IDH1 vaccine in newly diagnosed glioma. The antigens for these receptors are not known. Indicated time point: week 5, during vaccination. The investigators gave 300 ug of mutant IDH1 20-mer peptide in each vaccine dose, together with topical imiquimod. This table comes from immunoSEQ multiplex PCR, and its TCRdb copy is limited to in-frame clones, with some not included. The sample lists roughly 12,000 clones, more than 75% occurring once. The source material was PBMCs, sampled from a glioma patient whose treatment included an IDH1 peptide vaccine. The source of these receptors is a woman between 40 and 55 years old with glioma. Some clones in this sample may be carry-over from other donors' samples.

The chain couples TRBV6-6 to TRBJ1-3; D uncertain. The CDR3 has 15 amino acids. Trimming pared 2 bases from V and 0 bases from J, leaving 8 bases between. Germline assignment: CDR1 MNHNY and CDR2 SVGAGI (reference sequence). The CDR3 DNA sequence: TGTGCCAGCAGTTACCGCCAGCGCTCTGGAAACACCATATATTTT. It is translated as CASSYRQRSGNTIYF.

This clone was seen a single time. CDR3 DNA: TGTGCCTGGAGTGTACTCCGGTACACTGAAGCTTTCTTT. Its translation: CAWSVLRYTEAFF. The V and J genes are TRBV30 and TRBJ1-1, with D unresolved. In germline, CDR1 is GTSNPN, CDR2 SVGIG (reference sequence). The CDR3 is 13 residues long. V was pared by 0 bases and J by 3 bases, with 8 bases between. Based on the CDR3 plus reference TRBV30 and TRBJ1-1, the full variable domain is SQTIHQWPATLVQPVGSPLSLECTVEGTSNPNLYWYRQAAGRGLQLLFYSVGIGQISSEVPQNLSASRPQDRQFILSSKKLLLSDSGFYLCAWSVLRYTEAFFGQGTRLTVV.

This chain connects TRBV6-1 to TRBJ2-2; D uncertain. Trimming shortened V by 1 base and J by 3 bases, and 6 bases separated the two germline ends. Germline V lookup: CDR1 MNHNS, CDR2 SASEGT. This CDR3 region has 14 residues. The CDR3 nucleotides are TGTGCCAGCAGTGAAGGGGCCGACACCGGGGAGCTGTTTTTT. Its translation: CASSEGADTGELFF.

The V call is TRBV28, the J call TRBJ1-5, with 7 nucleotides matching TRBD1. Germline V lookup: CDR1 MDHEN, CDR2 SYDVKM. Germline trimming cut 5 bases from V and 4 bases from J; bases unmatched to any gene: 5. The CDR3 consists of 14 residues. The CDR3 reads CASSNRGRNQPQHF. CDR3 sequence (DNA): TGTGCCAGCAGTAACAGGGGACGGAATCAGCCCCAGCATTTT. Filled out from reference TRBV28 and TRBJ1-5, the complete variable domain reads DVKVTQSSRYLVKRTGEKVFLECVQDMDHENMFWYRQDPGLGLRLIYFSYDVKMKEKGDIPEGYSVSREKKERFSLILESASTNQTSMYLCASSNRGRNQPQHFGDGTRLSIL.

The chain is built from TRBV25-1 and TRBJ2-1; D call uncertain. The CDR3 is made up of 15 amino acids. V was shortened by 0 bases and J by 0 bases, with 6 bases between the two germline ends. The germline V gene has CDR1 MGHDK and CDR2 SYGVNS. CDR3 in amino acids: CASSEYPVSYNEQFF. CDR3 nucleotides: TGTGCCAGCAGTGAATATCCGGTCTCCTACAATGAGCAGTTCTTC.

The genes are TRBV29-1 and TRBJ2-5; D remains unclear. Germline loops: CDR1 SQVTM, CDR2 ANQGSEA. With 0 bases removed from V and 4 bases from J, the gap between germline ends came to 12 bases. The CDR3 contains 14 residues. CDR3 residues: CSVEEGTSRETQYF. CDR3 DNA: TGCAGCGTTGAAGAGGGCACGTCCCGAGAGACCCAGTACTTC.

The V call is TRBV5-1, the J call TRBJ1-1; D is undetermined. The length of the CDR3 is 14 residues. CDR1 is SGHRS and CDR2 is YFSETQ in the germline V gene. V shed 0 bases and J shed 1 base, with 7 bases lying between them. The CDR3 loop reads CASSLALGNTEAFF. For the CDR3, the DNA is TGCGCCAGCAGCTTGGCCTTGGGGAACACTGAAGCTTTCTTT.

The chain carries TRBV7-9 and TRBJ1-2, with TRBD1 as a possible D gene (6 bases). The CDR3 extends over 14 amino acids. Germline V gene sequence: CDR1 SEHNR, CDR2 FQNEAQ (reference sequence). V lost 3 bases, J lost 2 bases, and 10 bases lay in between. The CDR3 region has the DNA TGTGCCAGCAGCTTCGGGCAGGGGAACTATGGCTACACCTTC. Translated: CASSFGQGNYGYTF.